A selection of T cell receptor beta chains follows, all from one sample in a study of tumor-infiltrating lymphocytes in primary liver carcinoma. TCRdb used MiXCR to reprocess the multiplex PCR reads, holding one entry per CDR3 protein. The table has 37,000 or so distinct CDR3 sequences, more than 70% seen once. Sequenced material: tumor-adjacent normal liver tissue. These receptors were taken from a man between 35 and 55 years old with primary liver carcinoma and hepatitis B virus infection. CDR3s include the opening cysteine and the closing phenylalanine or tryptophan. A D gene is named only where the DNA matches it firmly. The listing skips clone size in some rows; elsewhere it reads once, few, many or a size class.

V gene	clone size	J gene	D gene	CDR3 protein	CDR3 DNA
TRBV20-1	NA	TRBJ2-1	NA	CNASTLLAFNEQFF	TGCAATGCTAGTACCTTACTAGCATTTAATGAGCAGTTCTTC
TRBV6-1	once	TRBJ2-3	NA	CASKPGTGTQYF	TGTGCCAGCAAGCCCGGCACAGGTACCCAGTATTTT
TRBV5-1	NA	TRBJ2-1	TRBD1	CASSLKGQWARTYNEQFF	TGCGCCAGCAGCCTGAAGGGACAGTGGGCGCGCACCTACAATGAGCAGTTCTTC
TRBV4-1	NA	TRBJ1-1	NA	CASSQYSEHNTEAFF	TGCGCCAGCAGCCAATACAGCGAACATAACACTGAAGCCTTCTTT
TRBV2	once	TRBJ2-1	NA	CASHGGGLSYNEQFF	TGTGCCAGCCATGGGGGCGGACTCTCCTACAATGAGCAGTTCTTC
TRBV11-2	NA	TRBJ1-4	NA	CASTLDLGGLRLLF	TGTGCCAGCACCTTAGATCTTGGAGGGCTCAGGCTGTTATTT
TRBV12-3/TRBV12-4	NA	TRBJ2-7	NA	CASSSAWSDEQYF	TGTGCCAGCAGTTCCGCATGGAGTGACGAGCAGTACTTC
TRBV4-1	NA	TRBJ1-1	NA	CASSWGVKTEAFF	TGCGCCAGCAGCTGGGGTGTGAAGACTGAAGCCTTCTTT
TRBV11-1	NA	TRBJ2-1	TRBD2	CASIIGKTSGTSRFGNEQFF	TGTGCCAGTATCATAGGAAAGACTAGCGGGACCTCACGGTTCGGCAATGAGCAGTTCTTC
TRBV6-1	NA	TRBJ2-3	NA	CASSKVRGDTQYF	TGTGCCAGCAGTAAGGTGCGTGGTGATACGCAGTATTTT
TRBV29-1	NA	TRBJ2-2	TRBD2	CSIGTRAANTGELLF	TGCAGCATTGGGACTAGGGCGGCGAACACCGGGGAGCTGTTATTT
TRBV7-9	NA	TRBJ2-3	NA	CASRPGAGPNMRYF	TGTGCCAGCAGACCCGGGGCTGGTCCGAATATGCGGTATTTT
TRBV6-2/TRBV6-3	medium-sized	TRBJ1-1	TRBD1	CASSLQGYTEAFF	TGTGCCAGCAGCCTACAGGGGTACACTGAAGCTTTCTTT
TRBV6-2/TRBV6-3	many	TRBJ1-2	TRBD1	CASSFRQGANGYTF	TGTGCCAGCAGTTTTCGACAGGGGGCTAATGGCTACACCTTC
TRBV14	NA	TRBJ2-7	NA	CDSSRQNGAYEQYF	TGTGACAGCAGTCGACAGAATGGCGCCTACGAGCAGTACTTC
TRBV11-2	NA	TRBJ2-7	NA	CASSFDMPRRPSYGYEQYF	TGTGCCAGCAGCTTCGACATGCCCCGACGTCCTTCGTACGGTTACGAGCAGTACTTC
TRBV5-1	NA	TRBJ2-1	NA	CASNSAPRYNEQFF	TGCGCCAGCAACTCGGCCCCTAGATACAATGAGCAGTTCTTC
TRBV6-4	NA	TRBJ2-3	TRBD2	CASSDGGSSDTQYF	TGTGCCAGTAGTGACGGCGGGAGTTCAGATACGCAGTATTTT
TRBV29-1	NA	TRBJ1-1	NA	CSVDGGWGTNTEAFF	TGCAGCGTTGATGGAGGATGGGGTACGAACACTGAAGCTTTCTTT
TRBV28	NA	TRBJ1-6	TRBD1	CTSSLRDRGGNSPPHF	TGTACCAGCAGTTTAAGAGACAGGGGAGGGAATTCACCCCCCCACTTT
TRBV20-1	few	TRBJ2-7	TRBD2	CSAGGREVEQYF	TGCAGTGCGGGTGGGCGGGAGGTTGAGCAGTACTTC
TRBV28	NA	TRBJ2-3	TRBD1	CASSLPPGQGTDMQYF	TGTGCCAGCAGTTTACCCCCTGGACAGGGGACGGATATGCAGTATTTT
TRBV11-2	NA	TRBJ2-1	TRBD2	CASSSTMSGGYIKRFF	TGTGCCAGCAGCTCAACCATGAGCGGGGGTTACATTAAGCGGTTCTTC
TRBV6-2/TRBV6-3	NA	TRBJ2-2	NA	CASSYSSDTGEHFF	TGTGCCAGCAGTTACTCTAGCGACACCGGCGAGCACTTTTTT
TRBV5-5	NA	TRBJ1-4	NA	CVSSLEWRGGEKLLF	TGTGTCAGCAGCTTGGAGTGGAGGGGTGGAGAAAAACTGTTATTT
TRBV6-8	NA	TRBJ1-2	NA	CTIPKPRGTPNYGYTF	TGTACCATCCCAAAGCCCCGCGGGACCCCTAACTATGGCTACACCTTC
TRBV6-1	NA	TRBJ2-5	NA	CASSEALGQLQGAQYF	TGTGCCAGCAGTGAAGCACTTGGACAGCTACAAGGGGCCCAGTACTTC
TRBV6-1	NA	TRBJ2-7	TRBD1	CASCRDRGGYDQCF	TGTGCCAGCTGTAGGGACAGGGGAGGGTACGATCAGTGCTTC
TRBV11-2	NA	TRBJ2-4	NA	CASSSETRDNIQYF	TGTGCCAGCAGCTCAGAGACAAGGGATAACATTCAGTACTTC
TRBV29-1	NA	TRBJ2-3	NA	CSIEDNPDTRYF	TGCAGCATTGAAGACAATCCAGATACGCGGTATTTT
TRBV6-1	NA	TRBJ1-1	NA	CASNEGEGHGANTEALF	TGTGCCAGCAATGAAGGTGAAGGGCATGGGGCTAACACTGAAGCTTTGTTT
TRBV7-9	NA	TRBJ1-2	NA	CASRRDGGSHGYTF	TGTGCCAGCAGACGGGACGGGGGGTCTCATGGCTACACCTTC
TRBV12-3/TRBV12-4	once	TRBJ2-7	NA	CASSPTQGVGQYF	TGTGCCAGCAGTCCTACACAGGGAGTGGGGCAGTACTTC
TRBV6-5	medium-sized	TRBJ2-1	TRBD2	CASSYGAGGTNEQFF	TGTGCCAGCAGTTACGGGGCGGGAGGGACCAATGAGCAGTTCTTC
TRBV6-2/TRBV6-3	NA	TRBJ2-5	NA	CTSSPLDETQYF	TGTACCAGCAGCCCCTTGGATGAGACCCAGTACTTC
TRBV4-3	NA	TRBJ2-5	NA	CASRQDGPAGRTRYF	TGCGCCAGCAGGCAAGATGGGCCTGCGGGGCGGACCCGTTACTTC
TRBV30	NA	TRBJ1-2	TRBD1	CAWTWDRPSYTF	TGTGCCTGGACCTGGGACAGGCCTAGCTACACCTTC
TRBV12-3/TRBV12-4	medium-sized	TRBJ2-1	NA	CASSLGSVDNEQFF	TGTGCCAGCAGTTTAGGCTCAGTTGACAATGAGCAGTTCTTC
TRBV20-1	many	TRBJ1-1	TRBD1	CSASGGQGNTEAFF	TGCAGTGCTAGTGGGGGACAGGGGAACACTGAAGCTTTCTTT
TRBV6-1	NA	TRBJ1-1	NA	CFSSEALGPEAFF	TGTTTCAGCAGTGAAGCGCTAGGGCCTGAAGCTTTCTTT
TRBV28	NA	TRBJ1-2	NA	CASNELQGRGNYGYTF	TGTGCCAGCAACGAGCTTCAGGGGCGCGGGAACTATGGCTACACCTTC
TRBV11-2	few	TRBJ2-5	NA	CASSPSSIHGTGRETQYF	TGTGCCAGCAGTCCTAGCTCAATACACGGTACTGGGCGTGAGACCCAGTACTTC
TRBV11-3	few	TRBJ1-1	NA	CASTLGPSNTEALF	TGTGCCAGCACCTTAGGGCCGTCGAACACTGAAGCTCTCTTT
TRBV12-3/TRBV12-4	NA	TRBJ2-1	TRBD2	CASLSSGRAGELFF	TGCGCCAGCCTCTCTAGCGGGAGGGCGGGGGAGCTGTTCTTC
TRBV6-1	NA	TRBJ2-1	NA	CASNVTGTLNEQFF	TGTGCCAGCAATGTAACCGGGACACTCAATGAGCAGTTCTTC
TRBV11-3	NA	TRBJ2-2	NA	CASGLDFTGELFF	TGTGCCAGCGGCTTAGACTTCACCGGGGAGCTGTTTTTT
TRBV4-3	NA	TRBJ1-5	TRBD1	CVSDQDWTGGQPQHF	TGCGTCAGCGACCAAGATTGGACAGGGGGACAGCCCCAGCATTTT
TRBV5-5	once	TRBJ2-1	NA	CANSLAPDRYNEQFF	TGTGCTAACAGCTTAGCCCCGGACAGATACAATGAGCAGTTCTTC
TRBV7-9	NA	TRBJ2-2	NA	CACSLVLQGWTGEMFF	TGTGCCTGCAGCTTAGTTCTTCAGGGTTGGACCGGGGAGATGTTTTTT
TRBV11-2	NA	TRBJ2-7	TRBD2	CASSLLAGGYEQCF	TGTGCCAGCAGCTTACTAGCGGGAGGCTACGAACAGTGCTTC
TRBV13	NA	TRBJ2-3	TRBD2	CASSLEHRGGSTDTHYF	TGTGCCAGCAGCTTAGAACATCGCGGGGGAAGTACAGATACGCATTATTTT
TRBV4-2	NA	TRBJ2-3	TRBD2	CASSQDSGLAAYRFSIDTQYF	TGTGCCAGTAGCCAGGATTCGGGACTAGCGGCATATCGATTTAGCATAGATACGCAGTATTTT